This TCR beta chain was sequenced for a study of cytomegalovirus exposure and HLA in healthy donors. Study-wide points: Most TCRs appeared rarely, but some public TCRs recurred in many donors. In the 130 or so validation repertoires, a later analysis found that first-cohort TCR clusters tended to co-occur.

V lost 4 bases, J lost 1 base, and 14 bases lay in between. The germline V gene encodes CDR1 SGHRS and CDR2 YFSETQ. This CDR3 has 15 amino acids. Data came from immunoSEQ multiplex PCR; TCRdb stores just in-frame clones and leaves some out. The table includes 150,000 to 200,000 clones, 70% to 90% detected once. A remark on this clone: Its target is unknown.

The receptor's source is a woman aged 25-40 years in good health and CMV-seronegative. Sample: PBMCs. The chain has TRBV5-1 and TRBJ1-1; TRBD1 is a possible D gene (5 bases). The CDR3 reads CASSHSGLGNTEAFF. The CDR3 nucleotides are TGCGCCAGCAGCCACTCGGGACTCGGGAACACTGAAGCTTTCTTT. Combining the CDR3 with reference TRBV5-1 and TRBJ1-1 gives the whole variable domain KAGVTQTPRYLIKTRGQQVTLSCSPISGHRSVSWYQQTPGQGLQFLFEYFSETQRNKGNFPGRFSGRQFSNSRSEMNVSTLELGDSALYLCASSHSGLGNTEAFFGQGTRLTVV.